The rows below give T cell receptor beta chains drawn from one sample of a study of T cell responses to AZD1222 COVID-19 vaccine. Generated by immunoSEQ multiplex PCR, the TCRdb table keeps only in-frame clones and is missing some. The repertoire includes some 120,000 clones, over 80% of them detected once, and approximately 8% sits in the top ten. This material consisted of peripheral blood, taken 28 days after the second AZD1222 dose. The source is an adult who received the AZD1222 COVID-19 vaccine. Both conserved end residues are part of each CDR3. The order of the fields is CDR3 DNA, CDR3 protein, J gene, V gene, CDR3 length, clone size, D gene. A D gene is named only where the DNA matches it firmly. Clone size is stated in some rows and not others, as once, few, many or a class when expanded.

TGTGCCAGCAGTTACTCGGGAGGAGACAATGAGCAGTTCTTC,CASSYSGGDNEQFF,TRBJ2-1,TRBV6-5,14,.,.
TGTGCCAGTAGTATAGATCCTAGCGGACCCTACGAGCAGTACTTC,CASSIDPSGPYEQYF,TRBJ2-7,TRBV19,15,.,TRBD2
TGTGCCACCAGCAGAGATCGCCAGGGTAAGGGTGAGCAGTTCTTC,CATSRDRQGKGEQFF,TRBJ2-1,TRBV15,15,.,.
TGTGCCAGCAGCTCCTTAGACCGGACAGGTTCTGGCTACACCTTC,CASSSLDRTGSGYTF,TRBJ1-2,TRBV7-2,15,.,TRBD1
TGTGCCAGCAGTTTTGGGGGGATGCATGAAAAACTGTTTTTT,CASSFGGMHEKLFF,TRBJ1-4,TRBV28,14,.,.
TGTGCCAGCAGTGCAGGGGCAAATAATTCACCCCTCCACTTT,CASSAGANNSPLHF,TRBJ1-6,TRBV28,14,once,.
TGTGCCAGCGGGGACAGGACGGGTGAAAAACTGTTTTTT,CASGDRTGEKLFF,TRBJ1-4,TRBV6-1,13,.,TRBD1
TGTGCCAGCAGTGAAGTGTGGGGGGTAAGCAATCAGCCCCAGCATTTT,CASSEVWGVSNQPQHF,TRBJ1-5,TRBV6-1,16,.,.
TGCGCCAGCAGCCAGTCTGGCGGGAGGGATCTGGTCGTGGATGAGCAGTTCTTC,CASSQSGGRDLVVDEQFF,TRBJ2-1,TRBV4-1,18,.,TRBD2
TGTGCCAGCAGCCGCCGGACAAACTCCTACGAGCAGTACTTC,CASSRRTNSYEQYF,TRBJ2-7,TRBV5-8,14,.,.
TGCAGCGTTTTTGACAGGGGAACGAACACCATATATTTT,CSVFDRGTNTIYF,TRBJ1-3,TRBV29-1,13,.,TRBD1
TGTGCCAGCAGTTGGGACAGGAGCTCCTACGAGCAGTACTTC,CASSWDRSSYEQYF,TRBJ2-7,TRBV27,14,.,TRBD1
TGTGCCAGTTCGACTACTAATCAGCCCCAGCATTTT,CASSTTNQPQHF,TRBJ1-5,TRBV6-5,12,.,.
TGTGCCAGCAGCCCACCCTGGGGGACCGGGGAGCTGTTTTTT,CASSPPWGTGELFF,TRBJ2-2,TRBV3-1/TRBV3-2,14,.,.
TGTGCCAGCAGTGAACCCTCCGGAATCCGAACTGAAGCTTTCTTT,CASSEPSGIRTEAFF,TRBJ1-1,TRBV6-1,15,.,.
TGTGCCAGTAGGCGACAGGGGGAGGGCTCCTCTGGCTACACCTTC,CASRRQGEGSSGYTF,TRBJ1-2,TRBV19,15,.,TRBD1
TGTGCCAGCAGCTCCGCGGGGGGGACAGATACGCAGTATTTT,CASSSAGGTDTQYF,TRBJ2-3,TRBV13,14,few,TRBD2
TGTGCCAGCTCACCACCGGAGGGACTCTATGGCTACACCTTC,CASSPPEGLYGYTF,TRBJ1-2,TRBV18,14,.,.
TGTGCCAGCAGTGAAGGTCCTGGGCCAAATGAAAAACTGTTTTTT,CASSEGPGPNEKLFF,TRBJ1-4,TRBV28,15,once,.
TGCAGTGCTATCCGGACGGGCGACTACACCTTC,CSAIRTGDYTF,TRBJ1-2,TRBV20-1,11,once,.
TGTGCCAGTAGTATACGGAGCATATACAATGAGCAGTTCTTC,CASSIRSIYNEQFF,TRBJ2-1,TRBV19,14,.,.
TGTGCCACCAGTGCCCATTACAATGAGCAGTTCTTC,CATSAHYNEQFF,TRBJ2-1,TRBV24-1,12,.,.
TGTGCCAGCAGTTTCAGGGTTTCCTCCTACGAGCAGTACTTC,CASSFRVSSYEQYF,TRBJ2-7,TRBV28,14,.,.
TGTGCCAGCCAAAGGGGCGCAGGCAATCAGCCCCAGCATTTT,CASQRGAGNQPQHF,TRBJ1-5,TRBV6-5,14,.,.
TGTGCCAGCACTTCATTAGATTTTGGCTACACCTTC,CASTSLDFGYTF,TRBJ1-2,TRBV7-9,12,.,.
TGTGCCAGCAGTTCCGAGCGCGATCGTTTCGAGAGGACAATTTACCAAGAGACCCAGTACTTC,CASSSERDRFERTIYQETQYF,TRBJ2-5,TRBV28,21,once,.
TGTGCCAGCAGCCCCCGAGGAGGGCCACAAGATACGCAGTATTTT,CASSPRGGPQDTQYF,TRBJ2-3,TRBV3-1/TRBV3-2,15,.,.
TGTGCCAGCAGTTTTCATTGGGGGGGTTCAAGCAATCAGCCCCAGCATTTT,CASSFHWGGSSNQPQHF,TRBJ1-5,TRBV28,17,.,.
TGCGCCAGCAGCCAATTCGACAGAAACTATGGCTACACCTTC,CASSQFDRNYGYTF,TRBJ1-2,TRBV4-1,14,.,.
TGTGCCAGCTCACGCGGACAGGGCTACACCATATATTTT,CASSRGQGYTIYF,TRBJ1-3,TRBV18,13,.,TRBD1
TGTGCCAGCAGCTTAGTGTCAGGCATTCTCTATAATTCACCCCTCCACTTT,CASSLVSGILYNSPLHF,TRBJ1-6,TRBV7-8,17,.,.
TGTGCCAGCAGTGGACGGGCAGCTTATAGCAATCAGCCCCAGCATTTT,CASSGRAAYSNQPQHF,TRBJ1-5,TRBV6-1,16,once,.
TGTGCCAGCAGTGTAGTGGCGGGCTACACCTTC,CASSVVAGYTF,TRBJ1-2,TRBV2,11,.,.
TGCGCCAGCAGCTTGGGAGACTACCCAGATACGCAGTATTTT,CASSLGDYPDTQYF,TRBJ2-3,TRBV5-1,14,once,.
TGTGCCAGCAGTTTAGATGGGACTGCAGGCTACACCTTC,CASSLDGTAGYTF,TRBJ1-2,TRBV12-3/TRBV12-4,13,.,.
TGTGCCAGCAGCTTAACCGGGACTCAAAACTATGGCTACACCTTC,CASSLTGTQNYGYTF,TRBJ1-2,TRBV11-1,15,.,.
TGTGCCAGCAGCTTAGCCCAACAAGAGACCCAGTACTTC,CASSLAQQETQYF,TRBJ2-5,TRBV7-8,13,.,.
TGTGCCAGCAGCTTAGTTGGGGGGCATTCCGAGTTCTTC,CASSLVGGHSEFF,TRBJ2-1,TRBV11-2,13,.,.
TGTGCCAGCAGCCGCGGGGAAAGCTCCTACAATGAGCAGTTCTTC,CASSRGESSYNEQFF,TRBJ2-1,TRBV5-8,15,.,.
TGTGCCAGCTCACTTCTAACCGGGGAGCTGTTTTTT,CASSLLTGELFF,TRBJ2-2,TRBV18,12,.,.
TGTGCCAGCACCCAGAACACTGAAGCTTTCTTT,CASTQNTEAFF,TRBJ1-1,TRBV6-5,11,.,.
TGTGCCAGCTCACCAACATCGGGGGAAGGTTCACCCCTCCACTTT,CASSPTSGEGSPLHF,TRBJ1-6,TRBV18,15,.,.
TGTGCCAGCAGCCTCCAGCGCGGCCCCACGACGGACACCGGGGAGCTGTTTTTT,CASSLQRGPTTDTGELFF,TRBJ2-2,TRBV11-3,18,.,.
TGTGCCACCAGCAGAGACCACACCGGGGAGCTGTTTTTT,CATSRDHTGELFF,TRBJ2-2,TRBV15,13,.,.
TGCAGCGTTGAAGTACTTCTCAACCCTGAAGCTTTCTTT,CSVEVLLNPEAFF,TRBJ1-1,TRBV29-1,13,.,.
TGTGCCAGCAGTGAAGACCACCAGACGAGGGGGCACACCTACGAGCAGTACTTC,CASSEDHQTRGHTYEQYF,TRBJ2-7,TRBV2,18,.,TRBD1
TGTGCCAGCAGTGAACAGGGGGCCTCAGCGGATACGCAGTATTTT,CASSEQGASADTQYF,TRBJ2-3,TRBV28,15,.,TRBD1
TGTGCCATCAGTGAGTCGCGAGGAACTAGCGGGGGGGAGACCCAGTACTTC,CAISESRGTSGGETQYF,TRBJ2-5,TRBV10-3,17,.,TRBD2
TGTGCCAGCAGCGTAGAAGGGGCTAGCGGGAGTTCAACGTACAATGAGCAGTTCTTC,CASSVEGASGSSTYNEQFF,TRBJ2-1,TRBV9,19,.,TRBD2
TGTGCCAGCAGTTTAGTGGTTTTCGGGACCAACACTGAAGCTTTCTTT,CASSLVVFGTNTEAFF,TRBJ1-1,TRBV28,16,.,.
TGTGCCAGCAGCTTGGGAGACGCACTATTCTATGGCTACACCTTC,CASSLGDALFYGYTF,TRBJ1-2,TRBV9,15,few,.
TGTGCCAGCACAGGACAGGTCGGAAACACCATATATTTT,CASTGQVGNTIYF,TRBJ1-3,TRBV28,13,.,TRBD1
TGCAGCGTACAGGGGGAGGTTGAAAAACTGTTTTTT,CSVQGEVEKLFF,TRBJ1-4,TRBV29-1,12,.,TRBD1
TGTGCCAGCAGCTTCGGCGGGGGGCAATTGGGGATCGAGACCCAGTACTTC,CASSFGGGQLGIETQYF,TRBJ2-5,TRBV7-2,17,.,TRBD2
TGCGCCAGCAGCCCGCGGGACAGGGGACTTGAGACCCAGTACTTC,CASSPRDRGLETQYF,TRBJ2-5,TRBV5-1,15,.,TRBD1
TGTGCCAGCAGCCTACTGACAGGGCGTGGGAACGAGCAGTACTTC,CASSLLTGRGNEQYF,TRBJ2-7,TRBV5-5,15,.,TRBD1